These 31 T cell receptor beta chains came from one sample sequenced in a study of T cells in Graves' hyperthyroidism and ophthalmopathy. TCR beta CDR3 region amplification was performed from RNA transcripts. The HTBI primer set was used in a first-round RT-PCR of the TCR CDR3. Each CDR3 protein gets one entry after TCRdb re-called the multiplex PCR reads with MiXCR. The sample yields 550,000 to 650,000 distinct CDR3 sequences, around 15% seen once. Sequenced input: blood. These receptors were collected from a woman aged 40 to 50 with Graves' hyperthyroidism.

The sample holds a few counts of this clonotype. Being one base from a much bigger clone, this may be a read error. The rearrangement joins TRBV11-1 to TRBJ2-5; D perhaps matches TRBD1 (6 bases). Germline V gives CDR1 SGHAT, CDR2 FQDESV (reference sequence). This CDR3 has 16 amino acids. V was trimmed by 4 bases and J by 0 bases, leaving 15 bases between them. The CDR3 spells CASSSSAGEYQETQYF. The CDR3 region has the DNA TGTGCCAGCAGCTCCTCGGCAGGGGAGTACCAAGAGACCCAGTACTTC.

This chain connects TRBV20-1 to TRBJ2-1, with 9 nucleotides matching TRBD2. Germline V lookup: CDR1 DFQATT, CDR2 SNEGSKA (reference sequence). The V gene end was trimmed by 0 bases and the J gene end by 7 bases; junction bases not matched to a gene: 10. CDR3 length equals 16 residues. Here the CDR3 DNA reads TGCAGTGCTAGAGATCCCCTAGCGGGGTCGGGGAATGAGCAGTTCTTC. Its translation: CSARDPLAGSGNEQFF.

This clonotype was detected many times. This chain uses TRBV27 with TRBJ2-7, with TRBD2 identical over 7 bases. V lost 5 bases, J lost 0 bases, and 10 bases stayed unmatched. The CDR3 is 16 amino acids. Germline V CDR1 and CDR2: MNHEY, SMNVEV (reference sequence). CDR3: CASSRLSGASSYEQYF. CDR3 sequence (DNA): TGTGCCAGCAGTCGTCTCAGCGGGGCGAGCTCCTACGAGCAGTACTTC.

This clonotype was seen repeatedly, ten times or more. The chain has TRBV12-3 or TRBV12-4 and TRBJ2-2, with D tentatively TRBD2 (5 bases). Trimming left V 6 bases short and J 6 bases short, with 8 bases between. There are 12 residues in the CDR3. CDR3 loop: CASRLVSGELFF. The CDR3 region has the DNA TGTGCCAGCAGACTAGTATCCGGGGAGCTGTTTTTT.

This clonotype was seen ten or more times. This rearrangement joins TRBV27 to TRBJ1-2; D is possibly TRBD1 (6 bases). This CDR3 region has 17 residues. Germline V gives CDR1 MNHEY, CDR2 SMNVEV (reference sequence). The V end lost 4 bases, the J end lost 4 bases, and 22 bases lay between the germline ends. CDR3 amino acids: CASSSDRAWGGAYGYTF. The CDR3 DNA reads as TGTGCCAGCAGTTCAGACCGCGCCTGGGGGGGGGCCTATGGCTACACCTTC.

This clonotype was recorded many times. The V and J genes are TRBV7-2 and TRBJ1-5, with 10 bases that match TRBD1. V shed 5 bases and J 3 bases; nucleotides not matched to a gene: 10. The CDR3 is made up of 17 amino acids. Germline V gene sequence: CDR1 SGHTA, CDR2 FQGNSA. The CDR3 nucleotides read TGTGCCAGCAGCAACGGATGGGGACAGGGGTCCAATCAGCCCCAGCATTTT. Its protein is CASSNGWGQGSNQPQHF.

The V call is TRBV11-2, the J call TRBJ2-5; D not certain. The germline gives CDR1 SGHAT, CDR2 FQNNGV. The CDR3 has 13 amino acids. The ends were cut back, 2 bases at V and 1 base at J, with 5 bases in the middle. The CDR3 here is CASSLQPQETQYF. CDR3 coding DNA: TGTGCCAGCAGCTTACAGCCCCAAGAGACCCAGTACTTC.

In this sample, this clonotype turned up many times. This sequence joins TRBV3-1 and TRBJ2-2; TRBD2 is a possible D gene (6 bases). Trimming took off 6 bases at V and 2 bases at J, with 16 bases between the two ends. From germline, CDR1 is LGHDT and CDR2 YNNKEL (reference sequence). The CDR3 spans 16 residues. The CDR3 here is CASSHWGVDNTGELFF. The DNA for the CDR3 is TGTGCCAGCAGTCATTGGGGGGTCGATAACACCGGGGAGCTGTTTTTT.

In its sample, this clonotype was seen a few times. The V and J genes are TRBV5-1 and TRBJ2-1; the match to TRBD2 covers 7 bases. Trimming removed 1 base from V and 9 bases from J; junction bases left unmatched: 13. CDR1 is SGHRS, CDR2 YFSETQ, per germline. This CDR3 is built from 16 residues. The CDR3 protein is CASSLTGLPENGEQFF. In DNA, the CDR3 is TGCGCCAGCAGCTTGACGGGACTACCCGAAAATGGTGAGCAGTTCTTC.

This clonotype has a handful of counts. Here the CDR3 DNA reads TGTGCCAGTAGTTCCGGGACAGGGGGCCTAGAGACCCAGTACTTC. Residues: CASSSGTGGLETQYF. The chain has TRBV19 and TRBJ2-5; 12 bases line up with TRBD1. The CDR3 contains 15 residues. After removal of 5 bases from V and 4 bases from J, the junction contained 5 bases not matched to a gene. Germline-derived CDR1 and CDR2 are LNHDA and SQIVND (reference sequence).

This clonotype was seen a handful of times. The V gene is TRBV5-1, the J gene TRBJ2-6; D call uncertain. The CDR3 sequence is 16 residues long. Trimming took 4 bases from V and 0 from J, leaving 11 bases between them. Germline lookup yields CDR1 SGHRS and CDR2 YFSETQ. The CDR3 sequence: CASSLIVGSGANVLTF. For the CDR3, the DNA is TGCGCCAGCAGCCTGATTGTCGGCTCTGGGGCCAACGTCCTGACTTTC.

This clonotype was recorded at least ten times. The genes are TRBV27 and TRBJ2-1; 9 positions agree with TRBD2. The CDR3 runs to 19 residues. Germline assignment: CDR1 MNHEY and CDR2 SMNVEV (reference sequence). V was clipped by 4 bases and J by 1 base; unmatched bases: 14. CDR3 coding DNA: TGTGCCAGCAGTTCAGGCGTATTAGCGGGAGTGTCATCCTACAATGAGCAGTTCTTC. Translation gives CASSSGVLAGVSSYNEQFF.

This clonotype was detected only a few times. The chain employs TRBV9 and TRBJ2-1; unclear D gene. V gave up 0 bases and J gave up 5 bases, with 15 bases separating them. The germline V gene has CDR1 SGDLS and CDR2 YYNGEE. This CDR3 is 16 amino acids long. The CDR3 loop reads CASSVEGTGVDNEQFF. The CDR3 DNA is TGTGCCAGCAGCGTAGAAGGAACTGGGGTGGACAATGAGCAGTTCTTC.

The genes are TRBV29-1 and TRBJ2-7; possibly TRBD1 or TRBD2 for D (5 bases each). CDR3 size: 13 residues. V was trimmed by 4 bases and J by 6 bases, leaving 16 bases between them. CDR1 and CDR2 (germline): SQVTM, ANQGSEA. The CDR3 region has the DNA TGCAGCGTTGCCGGGACCGATCCTACCGAGCAGTACTTC. It yields the protein CSVAGTDPTEQYF.

Ten or more counts support this clonotype. The chain employs TRBV18 and TRBJ1-1, with D maybe TRBD1 (5 bases). This CDR3 is built from 15 residues. V was cut by 8 bases and J by 1 base, with 17 bases left in between. In germline, CDR1 is KGHSH, CDR2 LQKENI. The CDR3 sequence: CASLMAGGWNTEAFF. CDR3 nucleotides: TGTGCCAGCCTAATGGCCGGGGGGTGGAACACTGAAGCTTTCTTT.

This clonotype was detected only a few times. V and J are TRBV28 and TRBJ1-5, with a tentative D call TRBD1 (5 bases). This CDR3 region has 15 residues. Germline V gene lookup returns CDR1 MDHEN and CDR2 SYDVKM. Trimming left V 8 bases short and J 5 bases short, with 19 bases between. This CDR3 is CASVSPGPAYQPQHF. The CDR3, as DNA: TGTGCCAGCGTTAGCCCGGGACCGGCGTATCAGCCCCAGCATTTT.

This clonotype has a count of ten or more. This chain links TRBV20-1 with TRBJ2-1, with TRBD2 matching over 12 bases. The germline CDR1 and CDR2 sequences are DFQATT and SNEGSKA (reference sequence). The CDR3 has 17 residues. Trimming took 1 base from V and 5 from J; bases not matched to a gene: 9. CDR3: CSARGASGRARDNEQFF. In DNA, the CDR3 is TGCAGTGCTAGAGGGGCTAGCGGGAGGGCTCGGGACAATGAGCAGTTCTTC.

The sample holds many counts of this clonotype. The V call is TRBV7-9, the J call TRBJ2-7, with a possible D match to TRBD1 (6 bases). The germline V gene has CDR1 SEHNR and CDR2 FQNEAQ (reference sequence). The CDR3 sequence is 16 residues long. The V gene lost 5 bases and the J gene lost 3 bases, with 20 bases spanning the gap. CDR3 nucleotide sequence: TGTGCCAGCAGCCCCCGAGGGGCAAAGGGGGACTACGAGCAGTACTTC. Protein: CASSPRGAKGDYEQYF.

This clonotype has ten or more counts. The rearrangement links TRBV20-1 to TRBJ2-5; D perhaps matches TRBD2 (7 bases). The CDR3 runs 12 residues. Germline assignment: CDR1 DFQATT and CDR2 SNEGSKA (reference sequence). V was pared by 7 bases and J by 2 bases, with 11 bases between. The CDR3 loop reads CSGGRGQETQYF. CDR3 coding DNA: TGCAGTGGGGGGAGGGGGCAAGAGACCCAGTACTTC.

In its sample, this clonotype was seen a few times. V is TRBV20-1 and J is TRBJ2-1; D unresolved. Germline V gene lookup returns CDR1 DFQATT and CDR2 SNEGSKA (reference sequence). The CDR3 has 16 residues. The V end lost 0 bases, the J end lost 3 bases, and 15 bases lay between the germline ends. The CDR3 protein is CSARDRQLASYNEQFF. The CDR3 DNA is TGCAGTGCTAGAGATAGGCAGCTGGCTAGCTACAATGAGCAGTTCTTC.

This chain joins TRBV19 and TRBJ1-2; 10 nucleotides line up with TRBD1. V shed 0 bases, J shed 4 bases, and the junction held 8 bases outside the gene matches. The germline V gene encodes CDR1 LNHDA and CDR2 SQIVND (reference sequence). The length of the CDR3 is 17 residues. The CDR3 loop is CASSIDRDRGGGYGYTF. CDR3 in DNA: TGTGCCAGTAGTATAGACCGGGACAGGGGAGGAGGCTATGGCTACACCTTC.

The V call is TRBV27, the J call TRBJ2-7; a weak D match, TRBD2 (6 bases). CDR1 MNHEY and CDR2 SMNVEV come from the germline V gene (reference sequence). V lost 8 bases and J lost 3, with 17 bases in between. The CDR3 covers 14 residues. The CDR3 protein is CASSGGSGIYEQYF. The CDR3 nucleotides read TGTGCCAGCTCCGGGGGTTCGGGTATCTACGAGCAGTACTTC.

This clonotype was seen ten or more times. J is TRBJ1-1 and V is TRBV11-3, with 12 bases fitting TRBD1. V lost 5 bases to trimming and J lost 7 bases; unmatched junction nucleotides: 11. The CDR3 runs 16 residues. Germline-derived CDR1 and CDR2 are SGHNT and YENEEA. The CDR3 spells CASSPRDRGPEGEAFF. The CDR3 DNA follows: TGTGCCAGCAGCCCCCGGGACAGGGGGCCTGAGGGTGAAGCTTTCTTT.

The V and J genes are TRBV6-1 and TRBJ1-5; D possibly corresponds to TRBD1 (5 bases). This CDR3 has 13 residues. V lost 4 bases to trimming and J lost 3 bases, with 7 bases between them. The V gene's germline CDR1 is MNHNS and CDR2 SASEGT. The CDR3 nucleotides read TGTGCCAGCAGTGCCAGGGACAATCAGCCCCAGCATTTT. This sequence encodes CASSARDNQPQHF.

In this sample, this clonotype turned up many times. The chain employs TRBV30 and TRBJ1-1; no reliable D call. Deletions cut 0 bases from V and 2 bases from J, with 7 bases between. Germline assignment: CDR1 GTSNPN and CDR2 SVGIG (reference sequence). CDR3 length equals 13 residues. The CDR3, as DNA: TGTGCCTGGAGTGTCGGCAGTAACACTGAAGCTTTCTTT. Translation gives CAWSVGSNTEAFF. Based on the CDR3 plus reference TRBV30 and TRBJ1-1, the full variable domain is SQTIHQWPATLVQPVGSPLSLECTVEGTSNPNLYWYRQAAGRGLQLLFYSVGIGQISSEVPQNLSASRPQDRQFILSSKKLLLSDSGFYLCAWSVGSNTEAFFGQGTRLTVV.

The chain links TRBV7-2 to TRBJ1-1, with D uncertain. The germline CDR1 and CDR2 sequences are SGHTA and FQGNSA. The V end lost 1 base, the J end lost 14 bases, and 14 bases lay between the germline ends. This CDR3 contains 12 residues. The DNA of the CDR3 is TGTGCCAGCAGCTTAGATAGAGGACCCCCCTTCTTT. It specifies CASSLDRGPPFF.

This clonotype came up many times. V and J are TRBV20-1 and TRBJ1-5; D not resolved. The V gene's germline CDR1 is DFQATT and CDR2 SNEGSKA (reference sequence). The CDR3 loop spans 16 amino acids. Deletions cut 1 base from V and 0 bases from J, with 13 bases between. The CDR3 here is CSARAAGSNSNQPQHF. In DNA form, the CDR3 reads TGCAGTGCTAGAGCGGCGGGGAGTAATAGCAATCAGCCCCAGCATTTT.

In nucleotides, the CDR3 is TGTGCCAGCCTATCTCTAGCGACGGCCAACTACGAGCAGTACTTC. Its translation: CASLSLATANYEQYF. The chain couples TRBV6-1 to TRBJ2-7, with D perhaps matching TRBD2 (6 bases). CDR3 length: 15 residues. Germline CDR1 and CDR2: MNHNS and SASEGT. Trimming left V 8 bases short and J 3 bases short, with 20 bases between.

The table lists this clonotype with many counts. This chain joins TRBV2 and TRBJ1-2, with 7 bases matching TRBD1. The length of the CDR3 is 15 residues. Germline-derived CDR1 and CDR2 are SNHLY and FYNNEI. V lost 5 bases and J lost 1; bases outside the gene matches: 7. The CDR3 here is CASSYPGQLNYGYTF. Here the CDR3 DNA reads TGTGCCAGCAGTTACCCGGGACAGCTTAACTATGGCTACACCTTC.

This clonotype was counted at least ten times. The V gene is TRBV7-3, the J gene TRBJ2-1; 9 bases are a match to TRBD1. The V gene end was trimmed by 5 bases and the J gene end by 4 bases; junction bases not matched to a gene: 6. The CDR3 sequence is 15 residues long. Germline V CDR1 and CDR2: SGHTA, FQGTGA. For the CDR3, the DNA is TGTGCCAGCAGCCACGGGACAGGGCTTTACAATGAGCAGTTCTTC. As protein: CASSHGTGLYNEQFF.

This clonotype was observed many times. The rearrangement links TRBV2 to TRBJ2-1; perhaps TRBD1 as D (7 bases). Trimming removed 5 bases at V and 6 bases at J, with 20 bases between. This CDR3 spans 16 amino acids. CDR1 and CDR2 (germline): SNHLY, FYNNEI. CDR3 bases: TGTGCCAGCAGTATTCAGGGGGGAGTACTTTCCAATGAGCAGTTCTTC. Protein sequence: CASSIQGGVLSNEQFF.